The source of this TCR beta chain is a study of cytomegalovirus exposure and HLA in healthy donors. The study, taken as a whole, reports: Highest at DRB1 and lowest at HLA-C, TCR association rates differed among HLA loci in a later analysis. In a later analysis, compared with equally common non-associated chains, HLA-associated beta chains were more expanded.

A note on this clone: The antigen remains unidentified.

The PCR ran on 60 Vbeta and 13 Jbeta primers. Repertoires were generated with immunoSEQ multiplex PCR, while TCRdb's copy carries only in-frame clones and drops some. Of some 140,000 clones in the sample, over 60% are singletons; the top ten hold less than 1.5%. The ends were cut back, 0 bases at V and 7 bases at J, with 10 bases in the middle. Germline V lookup: CDR1 KGHSH, CDR2 LQKENI. This CDR3 has 13 amino acids. Sequenced material: PBMCs. The V and J genes are TRBV18 and TRBJ2-7, with D tentatively TRBD2 (6 bases). This TCR was recovered from a male donor in good health and CMV-seropositive. DNA of the CDR3: TGTGCCAGCTCACCACCTCCCCGGGAGGAGCAGTACTTC. It yields the protein CASSPPPREEQYF.